This T cell receptor (beta chain) was sequenced in a study of blood T cell repertoires in COVID-19. Study summary: Acute-phase and convalescent COVID-19 samples originated in the United States, Italy and Spain. Sources were T cells, B-cell-depleted T cells, or PBMCs; the material itself was cDNA or gDNA.

Cohort allocation depended upon clinical history that participants reported. CDR3 size: 14 residues. Trimming took 0 bases from V and 0 from J, leaving 5 bases between them. Germline assignment: CDR1 LGHNA and CDR2 YSLEER. This clone was counted once. The method was immunoSEQ multiplex PCR; TCRdb's version includes in-frame clones alone and lacks a portion of them. The repertoire holds over 250,000 clones, with approximately 90% as singletons. Sequenced input: PBMCs or T cells enriched from blood (not recorded which). The chain links TRBV4-3 to TRBJ1-2; D ambiguous. The TCR comes from a woman in her fifties or sixties who had recovered from COVID-19. DNA for the CDR3: TGCGCCAGCAGCCAAGACATAGCTAACTATGGCTACACCTTC. This gives the protein CASSQDIANYGYTF.